This TCR beta chain was identified in a study of blood T cell repertoires in COVID-19. Study-level information: Material from acute and convalescent COVID-19 was sourced from the United States, Italy and Spain.

Method: immunoSEQ multiplex PCR; TCRdb's copy keeps in-frame clones and lacks some. The table has roughly 250,000 clones, about 88% seen once. Germline V gene lookup returns CDR1 PRHDT and CDR2 FYEKMQ (reference sequence). V lost 3 bases, J lost 2 bases, and 6 bases lay in between. This CDR3 has 13 amino acids. This rearrangement joins TRBV13 to TRBJ2-3, with D unclear. What was sequenced was PBMCs or T cells enriched from blood (not recorded which). This receptor was taken from a woman between 45 and 65 years old who had recovered from COVID-19. CDR3 sequence reads: CASSFTITDTQYF. The CDR3 DNA is TGTGCCAGCAGCTTTACTATCACAGATACGCAGTATTTT.